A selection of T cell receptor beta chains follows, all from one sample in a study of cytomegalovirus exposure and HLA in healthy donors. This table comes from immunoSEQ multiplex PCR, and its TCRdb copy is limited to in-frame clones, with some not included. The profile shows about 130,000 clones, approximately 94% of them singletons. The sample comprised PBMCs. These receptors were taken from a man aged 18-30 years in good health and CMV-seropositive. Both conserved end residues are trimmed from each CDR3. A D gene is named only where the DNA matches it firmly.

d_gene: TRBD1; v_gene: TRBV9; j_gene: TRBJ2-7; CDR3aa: ASGLTGGSEQY
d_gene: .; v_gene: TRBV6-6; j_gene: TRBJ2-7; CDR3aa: ASSQPGVTRQY
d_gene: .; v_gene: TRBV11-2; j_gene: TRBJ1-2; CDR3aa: ASSSLHFKDSAPLT
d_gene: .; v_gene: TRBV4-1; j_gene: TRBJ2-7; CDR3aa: ASSQGGGMVSQEQY
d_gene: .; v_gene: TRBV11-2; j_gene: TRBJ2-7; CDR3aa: ASSSYSPGTPTYEQY
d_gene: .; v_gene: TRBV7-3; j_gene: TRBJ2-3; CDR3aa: ASSLGGARSDTQY
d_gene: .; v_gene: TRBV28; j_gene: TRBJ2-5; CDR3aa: ASRGVIGSRTQATQY
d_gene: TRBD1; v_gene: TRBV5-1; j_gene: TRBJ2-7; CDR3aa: ASSRDRPLYEQY
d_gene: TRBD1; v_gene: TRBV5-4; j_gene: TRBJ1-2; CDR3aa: ASSQDRGTYGYT
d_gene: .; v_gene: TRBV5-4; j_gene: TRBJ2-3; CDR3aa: ASSGEQGTSTDTQY
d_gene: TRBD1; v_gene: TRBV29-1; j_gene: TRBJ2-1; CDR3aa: SAGQDEQF
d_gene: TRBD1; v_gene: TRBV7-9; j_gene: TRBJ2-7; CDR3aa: ASSSNGDRWTTYEQY
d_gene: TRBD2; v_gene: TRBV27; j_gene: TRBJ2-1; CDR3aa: ASSSRTSGSGEQF
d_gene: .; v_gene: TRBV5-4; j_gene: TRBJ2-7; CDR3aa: ASSLAEEQY
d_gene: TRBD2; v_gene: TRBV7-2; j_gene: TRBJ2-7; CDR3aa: ASSLRTSGRYEQY
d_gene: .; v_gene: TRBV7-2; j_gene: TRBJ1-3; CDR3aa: ASSLGADGNTIY
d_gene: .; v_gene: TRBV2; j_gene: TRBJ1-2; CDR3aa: ASRLMHRTAFNYGYT
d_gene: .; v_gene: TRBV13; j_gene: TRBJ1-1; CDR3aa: ASSLTREAF
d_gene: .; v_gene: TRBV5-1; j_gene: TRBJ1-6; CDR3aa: ASSPNQMTYNSPLH
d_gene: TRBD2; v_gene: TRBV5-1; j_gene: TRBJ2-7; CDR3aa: ASSQGLASYEQY
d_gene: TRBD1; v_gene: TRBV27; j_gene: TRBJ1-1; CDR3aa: ASEPQGAGKDEAF
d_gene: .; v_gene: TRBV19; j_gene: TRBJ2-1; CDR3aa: ASSIIPDTDNEQF
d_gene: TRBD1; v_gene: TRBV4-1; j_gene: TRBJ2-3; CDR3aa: ASSRGQQGSTDTQY
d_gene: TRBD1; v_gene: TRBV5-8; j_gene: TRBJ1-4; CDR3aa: ASSWSRDSNEKLF
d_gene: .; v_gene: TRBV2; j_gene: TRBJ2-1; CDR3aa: AIVDNEQF
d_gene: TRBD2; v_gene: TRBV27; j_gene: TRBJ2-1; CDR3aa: ASTSRSGSGRWWGNEQF
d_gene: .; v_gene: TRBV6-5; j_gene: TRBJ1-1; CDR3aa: ASSYSRSNTEAF
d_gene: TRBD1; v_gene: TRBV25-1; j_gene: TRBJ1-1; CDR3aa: ASSEAGGLTEAF
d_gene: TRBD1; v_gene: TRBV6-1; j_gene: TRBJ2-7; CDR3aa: ASSDIWETGRAYEQY
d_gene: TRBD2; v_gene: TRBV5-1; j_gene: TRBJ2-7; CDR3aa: ASSSSGYEQY
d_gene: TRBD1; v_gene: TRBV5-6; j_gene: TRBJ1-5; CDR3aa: ASSLRGPNQPQH
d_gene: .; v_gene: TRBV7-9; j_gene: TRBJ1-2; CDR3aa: ASSPRAGGGNYGYT
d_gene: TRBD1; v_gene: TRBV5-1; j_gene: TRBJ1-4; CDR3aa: ASSLQGAGEKLF
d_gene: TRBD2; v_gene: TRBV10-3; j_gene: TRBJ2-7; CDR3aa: AISESGGGRDEQY
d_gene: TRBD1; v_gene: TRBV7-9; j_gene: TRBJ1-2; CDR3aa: ASSPGGWDGYT
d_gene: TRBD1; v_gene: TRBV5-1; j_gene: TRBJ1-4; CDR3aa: ASSPGTVATNEKLF
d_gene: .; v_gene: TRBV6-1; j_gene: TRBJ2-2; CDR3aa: ASSPLVDGGELF
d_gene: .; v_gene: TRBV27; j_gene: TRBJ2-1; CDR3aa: ATQPLRRAAYNEQF
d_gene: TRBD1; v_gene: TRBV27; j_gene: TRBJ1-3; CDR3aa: ASTPGGFSGNTIY
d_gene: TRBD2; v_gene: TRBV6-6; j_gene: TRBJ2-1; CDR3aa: ASTAGAYNEQF
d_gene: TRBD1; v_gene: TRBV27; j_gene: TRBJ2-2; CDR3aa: ASSPRQGLNTGELF
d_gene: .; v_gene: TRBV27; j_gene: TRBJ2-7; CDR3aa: ASSLHRGGYEQY
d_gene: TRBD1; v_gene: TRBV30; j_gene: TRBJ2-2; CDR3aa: AWDRGMAGELF
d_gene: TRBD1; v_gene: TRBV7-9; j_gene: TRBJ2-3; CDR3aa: ASSLPRQGTSTDTQY
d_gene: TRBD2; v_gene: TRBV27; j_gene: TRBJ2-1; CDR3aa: ASQSGTYNEQF
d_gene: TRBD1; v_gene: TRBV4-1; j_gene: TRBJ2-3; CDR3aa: ASSSPTGPRTDTQY
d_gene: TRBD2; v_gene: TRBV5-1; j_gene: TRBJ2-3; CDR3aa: ASSANGGLAGVGDTQY
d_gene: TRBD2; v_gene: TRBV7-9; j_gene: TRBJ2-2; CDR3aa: ASHIYGLAATGELF
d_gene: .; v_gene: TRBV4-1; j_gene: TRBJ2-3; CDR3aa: ASSPNIDGIYTDTQY
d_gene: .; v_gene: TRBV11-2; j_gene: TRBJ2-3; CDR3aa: ASSLDPYTDTQY
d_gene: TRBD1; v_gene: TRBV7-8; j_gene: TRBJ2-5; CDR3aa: ASSLEEDRVGNQETQY
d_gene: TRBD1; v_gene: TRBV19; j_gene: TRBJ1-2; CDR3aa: ASSAGQGYGYT
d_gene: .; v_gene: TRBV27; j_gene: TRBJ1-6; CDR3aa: ASSPTVPLDYNSPLH
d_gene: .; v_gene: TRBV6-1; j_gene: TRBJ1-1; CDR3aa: ASNLQRRNTEAF
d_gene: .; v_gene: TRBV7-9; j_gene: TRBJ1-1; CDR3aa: ASSSPSAPRNTEAF
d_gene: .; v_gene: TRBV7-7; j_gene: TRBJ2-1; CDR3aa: ASSLDKDTNNEQF
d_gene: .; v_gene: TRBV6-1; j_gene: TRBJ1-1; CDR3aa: ASGPGGVTEAF
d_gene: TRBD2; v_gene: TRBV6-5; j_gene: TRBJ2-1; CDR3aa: ASVGGTSGNEQF